This entry lists 2 T cell receptor beta chains sequenced from one sample in a study of blood T cell repertoires in COVID-19. The data were produced by immunoSEQ multiplex PCR, yet TCRdb's version contains in-frame clones alone and is incomplete. The sample holds more than 150,000 clones, around 90% seen once. Sequenced: peripheral blood. The receptors here all came from a man aged 55 to 70 with acute or convalescent COVID-19.

The chain is built from TRBV6-6 and TRBJ2-2; 7 bases match TRBD1. The CDR3 is 14 residues long. The trim removed 2 bases at V and 7 bases at J, leaving 4 bases unmatched. The germline CDR1 and CDR2 sequences are MNHNY and SVGAGI (reference sequence). The CDR3 coding sequence is TGTGCCAGCAGTTACGAGGGGGCGATCGGGGAGCTGTTTTTT. This sequence encodes CASSYEGAIGELFF.

The chain uses TRBV27 and TRBJ1-2; no definite D call. In germline, CDR1 is MNHEY, CDR2 SMNVEV (reference sequence). Trimming left V 0 bases short and J 2 bases short, with 13 bases between. The CDR3 consists of 16 residues. The CDR3 protein is CASSLSPPTPNYGYTF. DNA of the CDR3: TGTGCCAGCAGTTTATCCCCCCCGACACCAAACTATGGCTACACCTTC.